This T cell receptor beta chain was retrieved from a study of Graves' ophthalmopathy and Graves' hyperthyroidism. The study amplified TCR beta CDR3 regions using RNA transcripts. Second-round multiplex PCR came after a first-round RT-PCR that employed HTBI primers. Via MiXCR, TCRdb re-called the multiplex PCR reads, giving one row per CDR3 protein. This sample has around 400,000 distinct CDR3 sequences, with around 20% found just once. This clonotype was observed at least ten times. CDR1 is SGHKS and CDR2 is YYEKEE in the germline V gene (reference sequence). V lost 1 base, J lost 3 bases, and 11 bases lay in between. The length of the CDR3 is 15 residues. PBMCs had their origin in fresh peripheral blood (roughly 11 ml).

This clonotype was sampled from a young woman with stable Graves' hyperthyroidism. The chain joins TRBV5-5 to TRBJ2-4; D is unresolved. Sequencing was carried out using peripheral blood. CDR3 residues: CASSLRYVGKNIQYF. CDR3 coding DNA: TGTGCCAGCAGCTTGAGATATGTCGGCAAAAACATTCAGTACTTC.